Below, one T cell receptor beta chain is given with its context. What it binds is unknown. The iRepertoire multiplex PCR system with TCR subtype-specific primers built both bulk and single-cell libraries. TCRdb re-called the multiplex PCR reads, yielding one record per CDR3 amino acid sequence without DNA. The data include 6,500 to 7,500 distinct CDR3 sequences; the top ten clones carry around 30%. This entry comes from a study of T cells in severe cutaneous drug reactions. Study conclusions and caveats: All seven CBZ-SJS/TEN blister samples shared a public TCRbeta CDR3 at mean about 15%. In carbamazepine-induced Stevens-Johnson syndrome or toxic epidermal necrolysis, TRBV12-4 averaged about 30% in blister cells and about 5% in PBMC.

Carbamazepine had induced Stevens-Johnson syndrome or toxic epidermal necrolysis in the sequenced donors. This CDR3 has 13 amino acids. Germline V lookup: CDR1 SGHNT, CDR2 YYREEE (reference sequence). The sequencing input was cells from a skin blister. The receptor was isolated from a human donor with toxic epidermal necrolysis, a severe cutaneous drug reaction. This chain joins TRBV5-4 and TRBJ2-3; TCRdb gives TRBD1 as the D gene, but with no DNA this cannot be confirmed. CDR3 residues: CASSPGRTDTQYF.